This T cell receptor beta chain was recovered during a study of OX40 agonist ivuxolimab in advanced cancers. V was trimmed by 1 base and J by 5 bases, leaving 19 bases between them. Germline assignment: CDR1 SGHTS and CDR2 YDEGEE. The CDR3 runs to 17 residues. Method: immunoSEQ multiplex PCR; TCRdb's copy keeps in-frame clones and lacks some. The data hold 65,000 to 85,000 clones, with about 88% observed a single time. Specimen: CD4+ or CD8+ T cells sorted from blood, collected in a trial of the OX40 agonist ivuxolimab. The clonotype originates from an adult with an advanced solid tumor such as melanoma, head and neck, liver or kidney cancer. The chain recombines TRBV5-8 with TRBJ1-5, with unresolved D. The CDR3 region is CASSLRVGRIGDQPQHF. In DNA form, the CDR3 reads TGTGCCAGCAGCTTGCGAGTTGGACGGATTGGAGATCAGCCCCAGCATTTT.